This T cell receptor (beta chain) came from a study of cytomegalovirus exposure and HLA in healthy donors. Study information: About 85 million unique TCR sequences came from HLA-typed donors in an early release.

As for this clone: The antigen is unknown.

The primer mix had 60 Vbeta and 13 Jbeta primers. This table comes from immunoSEQ multiplex PCR, and its TCRdb copy is limited to in-frame clones, with some not included. The data hold 200,000 to 250,000 clones, with around 79% observed a single time. Trimming took 4 bases from V and 2 from J, leaving 12 bases between them. The germline V gene encodes CDR1 MGHDK and CDR2 SYGVNS. CDR3 length: 14 residues. The study, taken as a whole, reports: Later genetic work tied a missense DCLRE1C variant to beta-chain V and J trimming. Presence/absence results assume similar sequencing depth per donor, which may not hold. It emerged from a later analysis that several of the most significant clusters appeared to be linked to common viral pathogens.

This chain connects TRBV25-1 to TRBJ2-7, with a tentative D call TRBD1 (8 bases). The TCR was taken from a girl aged 2 to 9 in good health and CMV-seronegative. The material sequenced was PBMCs. CDR3 in amino acids: CASSVQGGAYEQYF. The CDR3 nucleotides are TGTGCCAGCAGTGTACAGGGGGGGGCCTACGAGCAGTACTTC.